The entry that follows covers one T cell receptor beta chain sequence. The target antigen is unknown. This entry belongs to a study of cytomegalovirus exposure and HLA in healthy donors. Study outcomes and limitations: Highly shared sequence variants in one cluster were likely a sequencing artifact.

While unrecorded immune exposures were likely, the donors were nominally healthy when sampled. The PCR contained 60 Vbeta and 13 Jbeta primers. TCRdb keeps only in-frame clones here, not all; method: immunoSEQ multiplex PCR. The sample yields some 190,000 clones, about 86% seen once. Specimen: PBMCs. This clonotype originated in a man in his forties in good health and CMV-seropositive.

The CDR3 sequence: CASSSTSGRDSYEQYF. CDR3 DNA sequence: TGTGCCAGCAGTTCCACTAGCGGGAGAGACTCCTACGAGCAGTACTTC. The chain employs TRBV27 and TRBJ2-7, with 11 nucleotides matching TRBD2. The CDR3 runs to 16 residues. Germline CDR1 and CDR2: MNHEY and SMNVEV (reference sequence). V was clipped by 4 bases and J by 0 bases; unmatched bases: 5.